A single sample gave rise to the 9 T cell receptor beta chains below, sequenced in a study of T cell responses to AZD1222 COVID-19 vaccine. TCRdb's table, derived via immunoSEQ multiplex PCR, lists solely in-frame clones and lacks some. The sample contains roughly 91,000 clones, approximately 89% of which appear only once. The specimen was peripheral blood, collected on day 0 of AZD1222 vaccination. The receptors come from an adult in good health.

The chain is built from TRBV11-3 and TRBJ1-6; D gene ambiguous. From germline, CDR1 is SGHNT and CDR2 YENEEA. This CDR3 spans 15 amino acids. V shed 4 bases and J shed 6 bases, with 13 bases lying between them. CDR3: CASSSGRGTNSPLHF. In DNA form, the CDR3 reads TGTGCCAGCAGCTCCGGACGGGGTACTAATTCACCCCTCCACTTT.

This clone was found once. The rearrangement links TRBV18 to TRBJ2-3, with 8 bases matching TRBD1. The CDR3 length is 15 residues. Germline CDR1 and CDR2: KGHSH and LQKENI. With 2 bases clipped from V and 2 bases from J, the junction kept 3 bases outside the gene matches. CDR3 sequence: CASSPGQGLTDTQYF. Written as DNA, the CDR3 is TGTGCCAGCTCACCAGGACAGGGCCTCACAGATACGCAGTATTTT.

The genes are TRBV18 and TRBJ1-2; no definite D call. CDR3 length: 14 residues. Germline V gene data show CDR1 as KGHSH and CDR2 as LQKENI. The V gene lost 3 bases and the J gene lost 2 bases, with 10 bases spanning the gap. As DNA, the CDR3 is TGTGCCAGCTCACCGGAAAGGGCGAACTATGGCTACACCTTC. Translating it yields CASSPERANYGYTF. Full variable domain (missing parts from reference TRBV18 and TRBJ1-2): NAGVMQNPRHLVRRRGQEARLRCSPMKGHSHVYWYRQLPEEGLKFMVYLQKENIIDESGMPKERFSAEFPKEGPSILRIQQVVRGDSAAYFCASSPERANYGYTFGSGTRLTVV.

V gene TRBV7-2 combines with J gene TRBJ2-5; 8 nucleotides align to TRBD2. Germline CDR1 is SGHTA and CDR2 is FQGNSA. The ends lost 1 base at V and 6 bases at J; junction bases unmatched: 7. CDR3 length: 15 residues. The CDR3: CASSLGSGREKTQYF. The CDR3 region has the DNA TGTGCCAGCAGCTTAGGGAGCGGGAGAGAAAAGACCCAGTACTTC.

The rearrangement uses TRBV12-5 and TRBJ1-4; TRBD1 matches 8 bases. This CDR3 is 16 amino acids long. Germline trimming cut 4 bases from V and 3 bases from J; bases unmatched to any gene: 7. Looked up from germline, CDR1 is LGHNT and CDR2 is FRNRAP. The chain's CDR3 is CASGSGQGSANEKLFF. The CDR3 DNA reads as TGTGCTAGTGGTTCCGGACAGGGCTCAGCTAATGAAAAACTGTTTTTT. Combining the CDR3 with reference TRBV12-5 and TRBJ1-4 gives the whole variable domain DARVTQTPRHKVTEMGQEVTMRCQPILGHNTVFWYRQTMMQGLELLAYFRNRAPLDDSGMPKDRFSAEMPDATLATLKIQPSEPRDSAVYFCASGSGQGSANEKLFFGSGTQLSVL.

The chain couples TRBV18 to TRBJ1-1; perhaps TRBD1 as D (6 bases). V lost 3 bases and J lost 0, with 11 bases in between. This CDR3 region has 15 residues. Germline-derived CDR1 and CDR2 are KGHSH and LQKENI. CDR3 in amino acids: CASSPRGALNTEAFF. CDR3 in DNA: TGTGCCAGCTCACCGAGGGGGGCCTTGAACACTGAAGCTTTCTTT.

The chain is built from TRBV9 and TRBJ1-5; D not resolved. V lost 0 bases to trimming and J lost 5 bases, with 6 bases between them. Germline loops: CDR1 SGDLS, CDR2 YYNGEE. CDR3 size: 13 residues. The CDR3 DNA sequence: TGTGCCAGCAGCGTAGATGTCCATCAGCCCCAGCATTTT. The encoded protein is CASSVDVHQPQHF.

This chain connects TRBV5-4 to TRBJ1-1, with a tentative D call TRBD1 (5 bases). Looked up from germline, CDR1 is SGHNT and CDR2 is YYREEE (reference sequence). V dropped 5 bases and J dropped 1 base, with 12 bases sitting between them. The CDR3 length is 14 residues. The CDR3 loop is CASRHPDKNTEAFF. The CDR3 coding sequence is TGTGCCAGCAGGCACCCGGACAAGAACACTGAAGCTTTCTTT.

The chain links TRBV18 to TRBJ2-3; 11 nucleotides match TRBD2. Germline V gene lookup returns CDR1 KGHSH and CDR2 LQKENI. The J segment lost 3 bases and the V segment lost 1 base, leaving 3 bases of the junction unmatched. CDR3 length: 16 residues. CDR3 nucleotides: TGTGCCAGCTCACCACAAGCTAGCGGGGGGACAGATACGCAGTATTTT. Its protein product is CASSPQASGGTDTQYF. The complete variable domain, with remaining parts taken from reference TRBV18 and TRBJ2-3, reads NAGVMQNPRHLVRRRGQEARLRCSPMKGHSHVYWYRQLPEEGLKFMVYLQKENIIDESGMPKERFSAEFPKEGPSILRIQQVVRGDSAAYFCASSPQASGGTDTQYFGPGTRLTVL.